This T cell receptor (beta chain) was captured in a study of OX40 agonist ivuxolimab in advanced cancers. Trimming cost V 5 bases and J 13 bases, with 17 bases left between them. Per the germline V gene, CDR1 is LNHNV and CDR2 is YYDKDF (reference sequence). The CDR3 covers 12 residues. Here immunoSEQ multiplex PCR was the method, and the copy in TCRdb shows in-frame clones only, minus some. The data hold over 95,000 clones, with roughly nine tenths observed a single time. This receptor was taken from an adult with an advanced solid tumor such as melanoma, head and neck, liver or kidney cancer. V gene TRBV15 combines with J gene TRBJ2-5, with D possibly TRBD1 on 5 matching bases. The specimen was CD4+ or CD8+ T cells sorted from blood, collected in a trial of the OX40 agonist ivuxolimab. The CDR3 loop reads CATSPRTRQLYF. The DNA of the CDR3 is TGTGCCACCAGCCCCCGGACACGGCAGTTGTACTTC.